Below, 20 T cell receptor beta chains from the same sample are listed, as sequenced in a study of Graves' ophthalmopathy and Graves' hyperthyroidism. The authors amplified TCR beta CDR3 regions from RNA transcripts. In the first round, RT-PCR was carried out with HTBI primers, and a multiplex PCR formed the second round. One entry per CDR3 protein results from TCRdb running MiXCR on the multiplex PCR reads. The table has more than 550,000 distinct CDR3 sequences, over 40% seen once. Sequencing used peripheral blood. Every receptor here comes from an adult man with Graves' ophthalmopathy.

Many counts were recorded for this clonotype. This chain links TRBV20-1 with TRBJ1-1; TRBD1 matches 7 bases. Per the germline V gene, CDR1 is DFQATT and CDR2 is SNEGSKA (reference sequence). CDR3 length equals 11 residues. V was clipped by 6 bases and J by 5 bases; unmatched bases: 3. CDR3 in DNA: TGCAGTGCGCCAGGGGGGACTGAAGCTTTCTTT. Translated, it gives CSAPGGTEAFF.

This clonotype appeared many times. In DNA, the CDR3 is TGTGCCAGCAAGATCTCTGGGGCCAACGTCCTGACTTTC. Amino acid sequence: CASKISGANVLTF. V gene TRBV2 combines with J gene TRBJ2-6; D remains ambiguous. Germline-derived CDR1 and CDR2 are SNHLY and FYNNEI. The V end lost 7 bases, the J end lost 0 bases, and 4 bases lay between the germline ends. This CDR3 comprises 13 residues.

CDR3 nucleotide sequence: TGTGCCAGCAGTGACGCCGGGGGGAAGAATAGCAATCAGCCCCAGCATTTT. The encoded protein is CASSDAGGKNSNQPQHF. This sequence joins TRBV25-1 and TRBJ1-5; tentative D call: TRBD1 (5 bases). Germline CDR1 and CDR2: MGHDK and SYGVNS. This CDR3 region has 17 residues. Trimming removed 3 bases at V and 0 bases at J, with 15 bases between.

This clonotype has at least ten counts. For the CDR3, the DNA is TGTGCCAGCAGCCTAACATCCAACTATGGCTACACCTTC. It specifies CASSLTSNYGYTF. The rearrangement joins TRBV6-6 to TRBJ1-2, with unresolved D. V was cut by 6 bases and J by 2 bases, with 10 bases left in between. This CDR3 is 13 amino acids long. Germline CDR1 is MNHNY and CDR2 is SVGAGI (reference sequence).

With respect to this clonotype: A much larger clone lies one base from this, so it may be a read error. This rearrangement joins TRBV15 to TRBJ2-7; D may be TRBD2 (6 bases). Germline V lookup: CDR1 LNHNV, CDR2 YYDKDF (reference sequence). Trimming left V 6 bases short and J 1 base short, with 10 bases between. The CDR3 contains 13 residues. CDR3 residues: CATRGGGSYEQYF. In DNA, the CDR3 is TGTGCCACCAGGGGCGGAGGGTCCTACGAGCAGTACTTC.

Turning to this clonotype: At one of its ends the junction is not consistent with the germline gene, which may arise from a read error. The chain links TRBV7-3 to TRBJ1-3, with 8 nucleotides matching TRBD1. This CDR3 has 14 amino acids. Germline CDR1 SGHTA, CDR2 FQGTGA. CDR3: CASSPTGGGNTIYF. CDR3 nucleotide sequence: TGCGCCAGCAGCCCAACAGGGGGAGGAAACACCATATATTTT.

At least ten counts were recorded for this clonotype. The CDR3 region is CASSLRLGYAYEQYF. The CDR3 DNA sequence: TGTGCCAGTAGTCTGAGACTAGGGTACGCCTACGAGCAGTACTTC. The V gene is TRBV19, the J gene TRBJ2-7; a possible D gene is TRBD2 (6 bases). Germline V gene lookup returns CDR1 LNHDA and CDR2 SQIVND (reference sequence). This CDR3 spans 15 amino acids. Deletions cut 5 bases from V and 2 bases from J, with 16 bases between.

This clonotype was seen a single time. The junction does not match germline at one end; this may be a read error. The J gene is TRBJ1-4, the V gene TRBV7-3; no reliable D call. The germline gives CDR1 SGHTA, CDR2 FQGTGA. The CDR3 runs to 16 residues. CDR3 DNA: TGTGCCAGCGGCTTAAATCCCAGAGGGTCTGGTGAAAAACTGTTTTTT. Its protein product is CASGLNPRGSGEKLFF.

V and J are TRBV19 and TRBJ1-1; TRBD1 matches 8 bases. Germline V CDR1 and CDR2: LNHDA, SQIVND (reference sequence). V shed 4 bases, J shed 6 bases, and the junction held 7 bases outside the gene matches. The CDR3 is 14 amino acids. In nucleotides, the CDR3 is TGTGCCAGTAGTACGACAGGGGAAAATCCTGAAGCTTTCTTT. Translated, it gives CASSTTGENPEAFF.

This chain connects TRBV10-2 to TRBJ2-5; possibly TRBD1 or TRBD2 for D (5 bases each). Gene TRBJ2-1 matches the end of the DNA better, so the J call may be wrong. The CDR3 sequence is 18 residues long. CDR1 WSHSY and CDR2 SAAADI come from the germline V gene. The CDR3 region has the DNA TGCGCCAGCTCAGGGAGACGGGTCGGCCAGACAAACGTGGATGAGCAGTTCTTC. It codes for CASSGRRVGQTNVDEQFF.

A word on this clonotype: The junction differs from germline at one of its ends, possibly a read error. V and J are TRBV12-3 or TRBV12-4 and TRBJ1-5; the D is unclear. The CDR3 loop spans 15 amino acids. This CDR3 reads CASSLSVGYRQPHHF. The CDR3 nucleotides are TGTGCCAGCAGTTTATCCGTGGGTTATAGGCAGCCCCACCATTTT.

This clonotype was recorded at least ten times. The V gene is TRBV7-9, the J gene TRBJ2-7; no clear D gene. Trimming pared 1 base from V and 10 bases from J, leaving 8 bases between. Germline CDR1 is SEHNR and CDR2 is FQNEAQ (reference sequence). The CDR3 runs 11 residues. The CDR3 sequence: CASSLDRVQYF. The DNA of the CDR3 is TGTGCCAGCAGCTTAGATAGGGTTCAGTACTTC.

V gene TRBV10-3 combines with J gene TRBJ1-2; 12 bases align to TRBD1. This CDR3 spans 15 amino acids. V gave up 7 bases and J gave up 3 bases; unmatched junction bases: 6. Per the germline V gene, CDR1 is ENHRY and CDR2 is SYGVKD. CDR3 DNA sequence: TGTGCCATCACCTCGGGGACAGGGGGCGACTATGGCTACACCTTC. Translated, it gives CAITSGTGGDYGYTF.

With regard to this clonotype: The CDR3 end shows no conserved phenylalanine or tryptophan, and so a read error is likely. The DNA is left out, because the CDR3 cannot be placed on it with certainty; the CDR3 is given as TCRdb lists it. The gene calls are TRBV5-1 and TRBJ2-2; TRBD2 is the table's D call, not checked against the DNA. The CDR3 is 11 amino acids long, termini counted. Germline values: CDR1 SGHRS, CDR2 YFSETQ. The CDR3 sequence: CASSSGIGEEY.

This clonotype was observed a single time. This chain uses TRBV6-1 with TRBJ1-1, with TRBD1 as a possible D gene (6 bases). The germline V and J ends were trimmed by 7 bases and 7 bases, with 19 bases remaining between them. Germline V CDR1 and CDR2: MNHNS, SASEGT. This CDR3 spans 14 amino acids. The CDR3 DNA follows: TGTGCCAGCACCCAGGGGTACAGACACAGTGAAGCTTTCTTT. Its translation is CASTQGYRHSEAFF.

This clonotype was detected many times. V and J are TRBV12-3 or TRBV12-4 and TRBJ1-2; no clear D. The CDR3 has 13 amino acids. V lost 6 bases and J 1 base, leaving 9 bases between the germline ends. In nucleotides, the CDR3 is TGTGCCAGCAGGACGCAGGATAACTATGGCTACACCTTC. Its protein is CASRTQDNYGYTF.

V gene TRBV7-7 combines with J gene TRBJ1-5, with D perhaps TRBD1 (5 bases). V was cut by 11 bases and J by 7 bases, with 18 bases left in between. Germline V gene data show CDR1 as SSHAT and CDR2 as FNYEAQ (reference sequence). The CDR3 runs 13 residues. The CDR3 sequence is CAASLAEGQPQHF. CDR3 DNA: TGTGCCGCCAGCCTAGCCGAGGGGCAGCCCCAGCATTTT.

In this sample, this clonotype turned up many times. The V gene is TRBV7-2, the J gene TRBJ1-2, with TRBD1 matching over 8 bases. The germline gives CDR1 SGHTA, CDR2 FQGNSA. The CDR3 is 14 amino acids. The junction had 5 bases not matched to a gene; V was cut back by 6 bases and J by 2 bases. As DNA, the CDR3 is TGTGCCAGCAGTCCCCGACAGGGGAACTATGGCTACACCTTC. Protein sequence: CASSPRQGNYGYTF. The variable domain in full, with the rest retrieved from reference TRBV7-2 and TRBJ1-2, is GAGVSQSPSNKVTEKGKDVELRCDPISGHTALYWYRQSLGQGLEFLIYFQGNSAPDKSGLPSDRFSAERTGGSVSTLTIQRTQQEDSAVYLCASSPRQGNYGYTFGSGTRLTVV.

This clonotype was found many times. The chain recombines TRBV7-8 with TRBJ2-5, with D perhaps TRBD2 (6 bases). CDR3 size: 14 residues. V lost 7 bases, J lost 2 bases, and 14 bases lay in between. Germline values: CDR1 SGHVS, CDR2 FQNEAQ. The CDR3 loop reads CASNSGGPQETQYF. Here the CDR3 DNA reads TGTGCCAGCAATTCCGGGGGACCTCAAGAGACCCAGTACTTC.

In its sample, this clonotype was seen many times. This chain uses TRBV14 with TRBJ2-7, with 11 bases that match TRBD2. The CDR3 totals 15 residues. Per the germline V gene, CDR1 is SGHDN and CDR2 is FVKESK. V lost 2 bases and J lost 5; bases outside the gene matches: 5. CDR3 sequence (DNA): TGTGCCAGCAGCCAACGGGGACTAGCGGTCCACGAGCAGTACTTC. Its translation: CASSQRGLAVHEQYF.